These 24 T cell receptor beta chains originate from one sample sequenced in a study of blood T cell repertoires in COVID-19 (dated by TCRdb to 2018 to 2020). The receptor library was made with the immunoSEQ multiplex PCR assay. TCRdb mirrors the immuneACCESS table, restricted to in-frame sequences. Some clones are absent from its copies; in checked studies, under half trace to an unresolved V gene, and the reason for the others is unknown. This sample comprises roughly 160,000 clones, approximately 85% of them detected only once. 6.9% of the sample is taken by the ten largest. Material: peripheral blood. The source is a man older than 75 with COVID-19, enrolled during active disease.

The CDR3 DNA follows: TGCGCCAGCAGCTTGGGGACAGGGACTGAAGCTTTCTTT. Protein product: CASSLGTGTEAFF. This chain links TRBV5-1 with TRBJ1-1, with 8 positions matching TRBD1. Trimming cost V 0 bases and J 5 bases; bases outside gene matches: 0. The germline V gene has CDR1 SGHRS and CDR2 YFSETQ. This CDR3 region has 13 residues.

The CDR3 loop reads CASSLLGHGDQPQHF. The CDR3, as DNA: TGTGCCAGCAGCTTGCTGGGACACGGGGATCAGCCCCAGCATTTT. V gene TRBV5-5 combines with J gene TRBJ1-5; the D gene is possibly TRBD1 (6 bases). V was shortened by 1 base and J by 5 bases, with 13 bases between the two germline ends. The germline V gene encodes CDR1 SGHKS and CDR2 YYEKEE (reference sequence). This CDR3 is 15 amino acids long.

This chain uses TRBV10-3 with TRBJ1-3; 9 bases are a match to TRBD1. The CDR3 spans 15 residues. The germline gives CDR1 ENHRY, CDR2 SYGVKD. Unmatched junction bases numbered 7, after V lost 6 bases and J lost 4 bases. The CDR3 bases are TGTGCCATCAGCAACACCGGGACAGGGGGAAACACCATATATTTT. Translated, it gives CAISNTGTGGNTIYF.

This rearrangement joins TRBV7-8 to TRBJ1-4, with D perhaps TRBD1 (5 bases). Germline assignment: CDR1 SGHVS and CDR2 FQNEAQ. CDR3 length: 15 residues. With 5 bases removed from V and 0 bases from J, the gap between germline ends came to 10 bases. The CDR3 spells CASSPRVATNEKLFF. The CDR3 bases are TGTGCCAGCAGCCCCAGGGTGGCAACTAATGAAAAACTGTTTTTT.

The chain is built from TRBV12-3 or TRBV12-4 and TRBJ1-2; 11 nucleotides match TRBD1. V was pared by 7 bases and J by 6 bases, with 4 bases of the junction left unmatched. CDR3 length: 13 amino acids. CDR3 bases: TGTGCCAGCATCCGGGACAGGGGGGATGGCTACACCTTC. Its translation is CASIRDRGDGYTF.

The V call is TRBV5-1, the J call TRBJ2-2; 10 bases map to TRBD1. The CDR3 runs 15 residues. The V segment lost 4 bases and the J segment 4 bases; nucleotides outside the gene matches: 4. Looked up from germline, CDR1 is SGHRS and CDR2 is YFSETQ. CDR3 DNA: TGCGCCAGCAGCGATGGACAGGGGGTCACCGGGGAGCTGTTTTTT. It translates to CASSDGQGVTGELFF. The full variable domain, with the rest looked up from reference TRBV5-1 and TRBJ2-2, is KAGVTQTPRYLIKTRGQQVTLSCSPISGHRSVSWYQQTPGQGLQFLFEYFSETQRNKGNFPGRFSGRQFSNSRSEMNVSTLELGDSALYLCASSDGQGVTGELFFGEGSRLTVL.

This clone has just one count. V and J are TRBV27 and TRBJ2-1, with TRBD2 identical over 8 bases. The length of the CDR3 is 17 residues. Unmatched junction bases numbered 13, after V lost 3 bases and J lost 6 bases. Looked up from germline, CDR1 is MNHEY and CDR2 is SMNVEV (reference sequence). CDR3 nucleotides: TGTGCCAGCAGTTTTAGATTTAGCGGGGTTATTTTCAATGAGCAGTTCTTC. It encodes CASSFRFSGVIFNEQFF.

The gene calls are TRBV5-1 and TRBJ1-2, with TRBD1 matching over 10 bases. The CDR3 sequence is 15 residues long. With V trimmed by 0 bases and J by 8 bases, 7 bases remained unmatched. Germline V gives CDR1 SGHRS, CDR2 YFSETQ. CDR3 loop: CASSLGQGAIVGYTF. In DNA form, the CDR3 reads TGCGCCAGCAGCTTGGGACAGGGGGCGATTGTCGGCTACACCTTC. Drawing the rest from reference TRBV5-1 and TRBJ1-2, the complete variable domain is KAGVTQTPRYLIKTRGQQVTLSCSPISGHRSVSWYQQTPGQGLQFLFEYFSETQRNKGNFPGRFSGRQFSNSRSEMNVSTLELGDSALYLCASSLGQGAIVGYTFGSGTRLTVV.

The chain couples TRBV19 to TRBJ1-5; maybe TRBD1 (6 bases). CDR3 length equals 14 residues. V lost 4 bases and J lost 5, with 12 bases in between. CDR1 is LNHDA, CDR2 SQIVND, per germline (reference sequence). The CDR3 here is CASSTLQGDQPQHF. CDR3 sequence (DNA): TGTGCCAGTAGTACCCTACAGGGCGATCAGCCCCAGCATTTT.

The chain employs TRBV24-1 and TRBJ2-3; 9 nucleotides agree with TRBD2. The trim removed 3 bases at V and 5 bases at J, leaving 11 bases unmatched. The CDR3 spans 17 residues. Germline V lookup: CDR1 KGHDR, CDR2 SFDVKD. CDR3 region: CATSDGAASGARDTQYF. The CDR3 bases are TGTGCCACCAGTGATGGGGCGGCTAGCGGGGCCAGAGATACGCAGTATTTT.

This CDR3 is CASSPQGDQPQHF. CDR3 nucleotide sequence: TGTGCCAGCAGCCCACAGGGGGATCAGCCCCAGCATTTT. This chain connects TRBV7-3 to TRBJ1-5; 8 bases match TRBD1. The CDR3 contains 13 residues. V was clipped by 5 bases and J by 5 bases; unmatched bases: 2. CDR1 is SGHTA, CDR2 FQGTGA, per germline.

The CDR3 DNA reads TGTGCCAGCAGCGTAGGACAAAAGGTGGCAGGTGTAATCTCTGGGGCCAACGTCCTGACTTTC. This encodes CASSVGQKVAGVISGANVLTF. The J gene is TRBJ2-6, the V gene TRBV9; no reliable D call. This CDR3 comprises 21 residues. V dropped 0 bases and J dropped 0 bases, with 22 bases sitting between them. CDR1 SGDLS and CDR2 YYNGEE come from the germline V gene.

V is TRBV7-9 and J is TRBJ2-3, with D possibly being TRBD2 (6 bases). With 5 bases removed from V and 6 bases from J, the gap between germline ends came to 18 bases. Germline V gene lookup returns CDR1 SEHNR and CDR2 FQNEAQ (reference sequence). This CDR3 has 15 residues. In nucleotides, the CDR3 is TGTGCCAGCAGCGCCCCCGGCAGGGCGGGGGATACGCAGTATTTT. Translated, it gives CASSAPGRAGDTQYF.

The gene calls are TRBV25-1 and TRBJ1-2; unclear D gene. The V end was cut by 5 bases, the J end by 4 bases, with 14 bases between. Germline V gene lookup returns CDR1 MGHDK and CDR2 SYGVNS. This CDR3 spans 14 amino acids. The CDR3 DNA is TGTGCCAGCAGTCCCTTCTCTGCCGGCTATGGCTACACCTTC. It encodes CASSPFSAGYGYTF.

The V and J genes are TRBV5-1 and TRBJ2-7; 8 nucleotides line up with TRBD2. J was trimmed by 1 base and V by 3 bases; bases with no gene match: 3. This CDR3 has 14 amino acids. Germline assignment: CDR1 SGHRS and CDR2 YFSETQ. The CDR3 nucleotides are TGCGCCAGCAGCTACGGGACTAGTTCCTACGAGCAGTACTTC. It translates to CASSYGTSSYEQYF.

V gene TRBV19 combines with J gene TRBJ1-5, with D tentatively TRBD1 (6 bases). CDR1 is LNHDA and CDR2 is SQIVND in the germline V gene (reference sequence). The CDR3 runs to 16 residues. V lost 1 base and J 1 base, leaving 11 bases between the germline ends. CDR3 protein: CASSIVGTRSNQPQHF. The DNA for the CDR3 is TGTGCCAGTAGTATAGTCGGGACAAGGAGCAATCAGCCCCAGCATTTT. The full variable domain, rest sourced from reference TRBV19 and TRBJ1-5, is DGGITQSPKYLFRKEGQNVTLSCEQNLNHDAMYWYRQDPGQGLRLIYYSQIVNDFQKGDIAEGYSVSREKKESFPLTVTSAQKNPTAFYLCASSIVGTRSNQPQHFGDGTRLSIL.

V gene TRBV7-2 combines with J gene TRBJ1-6; D perhaps matches TRBD1 (5 bases). V lost 3 bases to trimming and J lost 8 bases, with 11 bases between them. The CDR3 extends over 14 amino acids. Germline V gene sequence: CDR1 SGHTA, CDR2 FQGNSA. The CDR3 DNA reads TGTGCCAGCAGCTTCTCCTGGGGGGATTCACCCCTCCACTTT. This translates into CASSFSWGDSPLHF.

The chain joins TRBV28 to TRBJ1-5; 9 bases are shared with TRBD1. The V gene's germline CDR1 is MDHEN and CDR2 SYDVKM. The CDR3 extends over 15 amino acids. J was trimmed by 6 bases and V by 5 bases; bases with no gene match: 8. CDR3 protein: CASSPRDRGFQPQHF. The CDR3 nucleotides read TGTGCCAGCAGTCCCCGAGACAGGGGGTTTCAGCCCCAGCATTTT.

The CDR3 protein is CASSQYNYGYTF. The CDR3 bases are TGTGCCAGCAGCCAGTACAACTATGGCTACACCTTC. The chain uses TRBV25-1 and TRBJ1-2; no clear D. The CDR3 contains 12 residues. Germline CDR1 and CDR2: MGHDK and SYGVNS. V dropped 6 bases and J dropped 2 bases, with 7 bases sitting between them.

This clone was found a few times. The rearrangement links TRBV2 to TRBJ1-2, with 9 bases lining up with TRBD1. Germline V gene lookup returns CDR1 SNHLY and CDR2 FYNNEI. The trim removed 6 bases at V and 5 bases at J, leaving 4 bases unmatched. This CDR3 spans 13 amino acids. The CDR3 region has the DNA TGTGCCAGCAGACAGGGGGCTGAATATGGCTACACCTTC. Its protein product is CASRQGAEYGYTF.

Turning to this clone: The same CDR3 can be traced to other DNA sequences in this sample. This chain uses TRBV2 with TRBJ1-1; 8 bases map to TRBD1. The CDR3 consists of 13 residues. J lost 5 bases, V lost 6 bases, and 5 bases had no gene match. Germline CDR1 reads SNHLY; CDR2 reads FYNNEI. The CDR3 coding sequence is TGTGCCAGCAGCGGACAGGGAGGAACTGAAGCTTTCTTT. Translated, it gives CASSGQGGTEAFF.

The sample holds a few counts of this clone. V and J are TRBV5-4 and TRBJ1-5; TRBD1 might be the D (5 bases). CDR1 is SGHNT and CDR2 is YYREEE in the germline V gene (reference sequence). The V gene lost 1 base and the J gene lost 11 bases, with 13 bases spanning the gap. There are 13 residues in the CDR3. CDR3 in DNA: TGTGCCAGCAGCTTGCAGGGCGGCAAGACCCAGCATTTT. Protein product: CASSLQGGKTQHF.

The chain joins TRBV5-1 to TRBJ1-1; D may be TRBD1 (6 bases). Trimming removed 3 bases at V and 4 bases at J, with 16 bases between. The germline V gene has CDR1 SGHRS and CDR2 YFSETQ. The CDR3 is 15 amino acids. The CDR3 DNA reads TGCGCCAGCAGCTCCGACAGGTCCCGGATCACTGAAGCTTTCTTT. This encodes CASSSDRSRITEAFF.

The chain has TRBV19 and TRBJ1-2, with 8 bases lining up with TRBD1. Germline assignment: CDR1 LNHDA and CDR2 SQIVND (reference sequence). The CDR3 extends over 12 amino acids. The junction had 0 bases not matched to a gene; V was cut back by 5 bases and J by 4 bases. CDR3: CASSGQGYGYTF. CDR3 coding DNA: TGTGCCAGTAGTGGACAGGGCTATGGCTACACCTTC.